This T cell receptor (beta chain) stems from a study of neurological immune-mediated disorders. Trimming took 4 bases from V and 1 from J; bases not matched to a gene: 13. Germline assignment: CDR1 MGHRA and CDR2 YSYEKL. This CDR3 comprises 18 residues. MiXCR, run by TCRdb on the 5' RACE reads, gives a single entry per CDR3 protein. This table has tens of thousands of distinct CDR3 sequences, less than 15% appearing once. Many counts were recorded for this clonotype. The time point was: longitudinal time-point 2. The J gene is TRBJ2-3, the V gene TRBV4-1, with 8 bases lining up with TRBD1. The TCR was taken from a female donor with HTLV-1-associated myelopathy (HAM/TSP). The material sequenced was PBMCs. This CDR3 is CASSPLTGVVFGTDTQYF. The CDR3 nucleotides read TGCGCCAGCAGCCCATTGACAGGGGTTGTTTTTGGCACAGATACGCAGTATTTT.